This T cell receptor beta chain was retrieved from a study of blood T cell repertoires in COVID-19. Whole-study context: There were acute and convalescent COVID-19 samples, and they came from the United States, Italy and Spain. T cells, B-cell-depleted T cells, or PBMCs provided the cDNA or gDNA that served as material.

Using immunoSEQ multiplex PCR, the repertoire was profiled, and TCRdb retains in-frame clones only, with some absent. The sample shows about 170,000 clones, around 80% of them seen only once. The germline V gene has CDR1 MNHEY and CDR2 SVGAGI. With V trimmed by 6 bases and J by 1 base, 4 bases remained unmatched. The CDR3 spans 14 residues. This TCR came from a woman between 65 and 79 years old in a cohort exposed to, infected with or recovered from COVID-19 (not recorded which). V and J are TRBV6-5 and TRBJ1-1; TRBD1 matches at 8 bases. Sequenced input: PBMCs or T cells enriched from blood (not recorded which). The CDR3 nucleotides read TGTGCCAGCAGACAGGGGGGAGGGAACACTGAAGCTTTCTTT. Amino acids: CASRQGGGNTEAFF.